This T cell receptor (beta chain) was profiled in a study of cytomegalovirus exposure and HLA in healthy donors. Findings and limits, study-wide: In a later analysis, HLA-C alleles had the fewest associated TCRs, DRB1 alleles the most. Owing to their indistinguishability, certain V segments, notably TRBV6-2 and TRBV6-3, were excluded. Relative to equally common others, HLA-associated TCR beta chains showed greater clonal expansion in a later analysis.

The V gene lost 1 base and the J gene lost 8 bases, with 14 bases spanning the gap. Germline V lookup: CDR1 MGHDK, CDR2 SYGVNS. This CDR3 is 15 amino acids long. For this clone: Its cognate antigen is unknown.

The PCR made use of 60 Vbeta and 13 Jbeta primers. Under the authors' procedure: Unique TCR beta chains numbered approximately 80 million in a later analysis, with roughly 11 million shared. This table comes from immunoSEQ multiplex PCR, and its TCRdb copy is limited to in-frame clones, with some not included. V and J calls and clone size are those listed in that table; D and trimming were worked out from the DNA. This table holds roughly 150,000 clones, roughly 80% found once. The chain carries TRBV25-1 and TRBJ2-2; the D gene is possibly TRBD1 (5 bases). The sample comprised PBMCs. The clonotype originates from a male donor in good health and CMV-seronegative. This CDR3 reads CASSEFRQLRGELFF. For the CDR3, the DNA is TGTGCCAGCAGTGAATTCCGACAGTTAAGGGGGGAGCTGTTTTTT.